This section outlines one T cell receptor beta chain sequence together with its context. The sample belongs to a study of blood T cell repertoires in COVID-19. Whole-study context: Researchers got acute and convalescent COVID-19 samples from the United States, Italy and Spain. The analysed material was cDNA or gDNA that came from T cells, B-cell-depleted T cells, or PBMCs.

The data were produced by immunoSEQ multiplex PCR, yet TCRdb's version contains in-frame clones alone and is incomplete. The table records roughly 310,000 clones, about 90% of them present only once. From germline, CDR1 is SNHLY and CDR2 FYNNEI. The CDR3 is 15 amino acids. Trimming removed 8 bases from V and 0 bases from J; junction bases left unmatched: 9. Patients in Seattle were enrolled during active infection, then followed longitudinally. The chain is built from TRBV2 and TRBJ1-1, with 7 nucleotides matching TRBD1. This sequence was found in a woman aged 25 to 39 with COVID-19, enrolled during active disease. Input material: peripheral blood. The CDR3 is CASFPQGYMNTEAFF. CDR3 coding DNA: TGTGCCAGCTTCCCACAGGGGTACATGAACACTGAAGCTTTCTTT. Full variable domain (missing parts from reference TRBV2 and TRBJ1-1): EPEVTQTPSHQVTQMGQEVILRCVPISNHLYFYWYRQILGQKVEFLVSFYNNEISEKSEIFDDQFSVERPDGSNFTLKIRSTKLEDSAMYFCASFPQGYMNTEAFFGQGTRLTVV.